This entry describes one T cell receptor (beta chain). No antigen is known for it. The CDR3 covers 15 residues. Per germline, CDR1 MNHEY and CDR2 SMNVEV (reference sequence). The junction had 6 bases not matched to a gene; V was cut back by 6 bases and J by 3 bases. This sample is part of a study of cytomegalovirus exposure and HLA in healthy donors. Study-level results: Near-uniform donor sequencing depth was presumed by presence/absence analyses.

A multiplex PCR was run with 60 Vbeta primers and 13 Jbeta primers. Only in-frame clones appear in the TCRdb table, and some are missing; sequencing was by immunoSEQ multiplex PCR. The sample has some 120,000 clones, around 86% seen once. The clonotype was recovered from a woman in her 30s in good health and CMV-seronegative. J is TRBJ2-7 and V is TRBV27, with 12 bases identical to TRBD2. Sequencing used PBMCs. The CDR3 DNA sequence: TGTGCCAGCAGCCGACTAGCGGGAGAGGTCTACGAGCAGTACTTC. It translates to CASSRLAGEVYEQYF.